This T cell receptor (beta chain) stems from a study of shared T cell receptors in the human thymus. TCRdb's copy holds only in-frame clones and misses some; the assay was immunoSEQ multiplex PCR. The sample has 600,000 to 900,000 clones; 70% to 90% are singletons. Germline V gene sequence: CDR1 SGHRS, CDR2 YFSETQ. The CDR3 runs to 15 residues. V dropped 3 bases and J dropped 0 bases, with 11 bases sitting between them. The same data also went into a second study, on human thymus T cells. That investigation notes: Having corrective surgery for congenital heart defects, healthy Finnish infants were the ones who donated. Thymic material originated from resections removed in the course of corrective heart surgery. Unrelated individuals had highly overlapping thymic repertoires, as reported in related research.

The sequence was obtained from a girl less than two years old with a congenital heart defect. Specimen: thymocytes. The chain recombines TRBV5-1 with TRBJ2-3; a weak D match, TRBD2 (6 bases). Here the CDR3 reads CASSSPRGSTDTQYF. The CDR3, as DNA: TGCGCCAGCAGCTCCCCCCGGGGGAGCACAGATACGCAGTATTTT.